Included here is one T cell receptor (beta chain) sequence, with context. The antigen this receptor binds is unknown. Per-nucleotide qualities are absent, and no much larger clonotype sits a single base away. Collaborating institutions collected whole blood in K2EDTA tubes following their own protocols. For TCRbeta analysis, collaborators shipped samples as frozen whole blood, isolated PBMCs, or DNA extracted from either of those sample types. The immunoSEQ Assay, a bias-controlled multiplex PCR, was used to amplify TCRbeta CDR3 regions from genomic DNA. In the authors' own workflow: Within the assay, amplification of reference gene primers was used to estimate how many nucleated cells each sample contained. To quantify the absolute abundance of each unique TCRbeta CDR3 rearrangement, sequence reads were collapsed and filtered. For each sample, productive Simpson clonality was calculated as the square root of Simpson's diversity index across productive rearrangements. The clones in this table, taken by TCRdb from immuneACCESS, are in-frame only. Not every clone is retained; where verified, under half of the shortfall comes from an unresolved V gene, and the cause of the rest is unknown. V and J calls plus clone size are reproduced from that table; the DNA served to infer D and trimming. Recorded for this sample are some 170,000 clones; about 80% of them occurred a single time. Almost 8.5% of the sample belongs to the ten largest clones.

V lost 2 bases and J lost 0 bases; the stretch between them is 12 bases long. Taken from cysteine to phenylalanine, the CDR3 has 16 residues. Just the 48-base CDR3 DNA is kept, in frame starting at base 1. From the germline V gene, CDR1 is SGDLS and CDR2 is YYNGEE. The sample belongs to a study of blood T cell repertoires in COVID-19 (dated by TCRdb to the early 2020s). For the study in its entirety: Samples from collaborators originated in the United States, Italy and Spain and spanned both the acute and convalescent phases of COVID-19. The prospective study material was composed of cDNA or gDNA derived from T cells, B-cell-depleted T cells, or PBMCs. The dataset comprised deeply sampled blood TCRbeta repertoires from subjects exposed to, actively infected with, or recovered from COVID-19. The repertoires were released in a freely available public database meant as a resource for research on the immune response to SARS-CoV-2. The samples were drawn from the first 160 participants of the ongoing ImmuneRACE study and from 950 to 1,500 subjects provided by 6 global collaborators. Sample metadata almost always included a de-identified subject ID, COVID-19 status, age in years and sex. Where available, HLA class I and class II types were taken from metadata supplied by the sample provider and were not determined by assay-based typing. The study at large found these results: The amount of clinical and demographic metadata varied by source and participant and was provided uncurated.

The sequencing sample was made of peripheral blood. The chain was built from TRBV9 and TRBJ1-3, with no D gene named confidently. The source of this sequence is a woman in her 70s with acute or convalescent COVID-19. Here is the DNA: TGTGCCAGCAGCGTCGACGGGGTAACCTCTGGAAACACCATATATTTT. It is translated as CASSVDGVTSGNTIYF.